This TCR beta chain came from a study of beta chain features in type 1 diabetes. Background on the study: Age and gender were similar between patients and healthy donors, as were cell yields. Study results and caveats: For Type 1 diabetes patients, all four CD4+ subsets carried TCRB CDR3s that were moderately but significantly shorter.

This clone has only a few counts. Antigen specificity is unknown. Every isolated RNA sample was fully reverse transcribed, so sequencing captured expressed TCRB transcripts. Data came from immunoSEQ multiplex PCR; TCRdb stores just in-frame clones and leaves some out. This table has some 360,000 clones, 8.5% to 10% appearing once. The V end was cut by 2 bases, the J end by 6 bases, with 8 bases between. CDR1 and CDR2 (germline): KGHSH, LQKENI. This CDR3 contains 13 residues. The chain is built from TRBV18 and TRBJ2-1; D remains unclear. The sequence derives from a man in his thirties or forties with type 1 diabetes. The source material was central memory CD4+ T cells from blood. In nucleotides, the CDR3 is TGTGCCAGCTCACCAACGTTAGCCAATGAGCAGTTCTTC. Translating it yields CASSPTLANEQFF.